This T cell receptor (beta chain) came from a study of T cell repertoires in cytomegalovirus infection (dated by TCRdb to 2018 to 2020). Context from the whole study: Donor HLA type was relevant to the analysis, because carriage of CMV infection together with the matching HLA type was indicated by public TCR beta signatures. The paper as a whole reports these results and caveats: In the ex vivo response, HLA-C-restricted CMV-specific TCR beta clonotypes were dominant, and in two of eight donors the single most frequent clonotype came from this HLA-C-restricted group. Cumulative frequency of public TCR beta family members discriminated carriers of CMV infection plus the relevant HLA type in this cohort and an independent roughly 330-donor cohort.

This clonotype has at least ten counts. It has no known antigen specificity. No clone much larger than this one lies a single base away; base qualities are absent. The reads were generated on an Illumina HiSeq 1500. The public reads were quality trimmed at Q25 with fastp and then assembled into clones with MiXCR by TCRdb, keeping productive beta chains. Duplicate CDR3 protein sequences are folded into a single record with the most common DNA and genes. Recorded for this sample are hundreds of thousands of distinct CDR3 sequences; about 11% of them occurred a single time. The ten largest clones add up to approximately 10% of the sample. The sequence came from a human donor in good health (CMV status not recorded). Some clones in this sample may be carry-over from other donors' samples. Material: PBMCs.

The sequenced DNA: TGTGCCAGCAGCCGTATCCTGAAGGGGGGGCGCGCGGATGGCTACACCTTC. This yields the protein CASSRILKGGRADGYTF. The chain joins TRBV3-1 to TRBJ1-2, with TRBD1 tentatively as D gene (6 bases match). From the germline V gene (reference sequence), CDR1 is LGHDT and CDR2 is YNNKEL. Trimming at the junction amounts to 4 bases on V and 6 bases on J, and the germline ends lie 24 bases apart. Taken from cysteine to phenylalanine, the CDR3 has 17 residues. Only the CDR3 part of the read is kept: 51 bases, read in frame from the first base.